These 18 T cell receptor beta chains were sequenced from one sample in a study of shared clonotypes between healthy human individuals. Sequencing was performed with immunoSEQ multiplex PCR; in TCRdb, only in-frame clones are kept and a portion is missing. The sample holds about 680,000 clones, around 90% seen once. Naive-designated CD8 cells lacked CD45RO, were positively enriched for CCR7, and omitted terminally differentiated effector memory CD45RA+ cells. The sequenced material came from naive CD8+ T cells sorted from blood. These receptors were collected from a man aged 25-45 years in good health.

The table lists this clone with a count of one. V and J are TRBV7-9 and TRBJ1-2; TRBD1 might be the D (6 bases). Germline V gives CDR1 SEHNR, CDR2 FQNEAQ (reference sequence). Trimming stripped 5 bases from V and 1 base from J, with 20 bases between. The CDR3 has 17 residues. DNA for the CDR3: TGTGCCAGCAGCCCTACTAAGAGCGGGACACATAACTATGGCTACACCTTC. Its protein product is CASSPTKSGTHNYGYTF. Filled out from reference TRBV7-9 and TRBJ1-2, the complete variable domain reads DTGVSQNPRHKITKRGQNVTFRCDPISEHNRLYWYRQTLGQGPEFLTYFQNEAQLEKSRLLSDRFSAERPKGSFSTLEIQRTEQGDSAMYLCASSPTKSGTHNYGYTFGSGTRLTVV.

The genes are TRBV9 and TRBJ2-7, with D uncertain. V was trimmed by 0 bases and J by 0 bases, leaving 7 bases between them. CDR1 and CDR2 from the germline V gene are SGDLS and YYNGEE. The CDR3 has 14 residues. The chain's CDR3 is CASSVESSSYEQYF. CDR3 DNA: TGTGCCAGCAGCGTAGAGAGCAGCTCCTACGAGCAGTACTTC.

This clone was seen once. CDR3 amino acids: CASSESPAGYGYTF. The CDR3, as DNA: TGTGCCAGCAGTGAAAGTCCCGCTGGCTATGGCTACACCTTC. The chain combines TRBV25-1 with TRBJ1-2; D gene uncertain. This CDR3 comprises 14 residues. The germline V gene encodes CDR1 MGHDK and CDR2 SYGVNS. V was cut by 2 bases and J by 4 bases, with 11 bases left in between.

The V call is TRBV7-9, the J call TRBJ1-4; a weak D match, TRBD1 (6 bases). The CDR3 contains 16 residues. CDR1 and CDR2 from the germline V gene are SEHNR and FQNEAQ (reference sequence). Deletions cut 5 bases from V and 7 bases from J, with 20 bases between. The CDR3 DNA follows: TGTGCCAGCAGCAACCCTTCCAGGGGCGCAGGTGAAAAACTGTTTTTT. Protein product: CASSNPSRGAGEKLFF.

V is TRBV6-5 and J is TRBJ1-3; unclear D gene. Germline V gene data show CDR1 as MNHEY and CDR2 as SVGAGI. Trimming stripped 4 bases from V and 4 bases from J, with 17 bases between. CDR3 length: 16 amino acids. The DNA for the CDR3 is TGTGCCAGCAGTTTTAATCAGGTTGTTCGGGGAAACACCATATATTTT. This encodes CASSFNQVVRGNTIYF.

The chain carries TRBV27 and TRBJ2-4, with D uncertain. Germline V gene data show CDR1 as MNHEY and CDR2 as SMNVEV (reference sequence). The V end lost 3 bases, the J end lost 3 bases, and 6 bases lay between the germline ends. CDR3 length equals 13 residues. The DNA of the CDR3 is TGTGCCAGCAGTTTGGGCAGCAAAAACATTCAGTACTTC. This translates into CASSLGSKNIQYF.

The rearrangement links TRBV21-1 to TRBJ1-5; the table calls TRBD1, which could not be checked here. TRBV21-1 is a documented pseudogene. The CDR3 contains 14 residues. The CDR3 DNA reads as TGTGCCAGCAGTCGAAGGGGCCGCCGAGTTCCCCAGCATTTT. Protein sequence: CASSRRGRRVPQHF.

The genes are TRBV7-8 and TRBJ2-5, with 8 positions matching TRBD1. Losses at the gene ends were 5 bases for V and 9 bases for J; bases not matched to a gene: 11. The CDR3 length is 14 residues. Looked up from germline, CDR1 is SGHVS and CDR2 is FQNEAQ. CDR3 in amino acids: CASSLRTGLEAQYF. In DNA form, the CDR3 reads TGTGCCAGCAGCCTAAGGACAGGGTTGGAGGCCCAGTACTTC.

The genes are TRBV5-1 and TRBJ2-7, with D hard to call. Germline assignment: CDR1 SGHRS and CDR2 YFSETQ. Trimming removed 2 bases from V and 0 bases from J, with 15 bases in between. This CDR3 spans 16 amino acids. In DNA form, the CDR3 reads TGCGCCAGCAGCTTTTCTCTTACACAGAGCTCCTACGAGCAGTACTTC. Amino acids: CASSFSLTQSSYEQYF.

J is TRBJ2-1 and V is TRBV19; the match to TRBD1 covers 7 bases. This CDR3 has 16 amino acids. The trim removed 7 bases at V and 2 bases at J, leaving 11 bases unmatched. The germline CDR1 and CDR2 sequences are LNHDA and SQIVND (reference sequence). This chain's CDR3 is CASTETRDRAYNEQFF. In DNA form, the CDR3 reads TGTGCCAGTACCGAAACCCGGGACAGAGCCTACAATGAGCAGTTCTTC.

The V call is TRBV7-9, the J call TRBJ2-6; no reliable D call. This CDR3 is 17 amino acids long. Trimming pared 1 base from V and 2 bases from J, leaving 12 bases between. From germline, CDR1 is SEHNR and CDR2 FQNEAQ (reference sequence). This chain's CDR3 is CASSLGRVAAGANVLTF. The CDR3 DNA reads TGTGCCAGCAGCTTAGGCCGGGTTGCGGCTGGGGCCAACGTCCTGACTTTC.

The V and J genes are TRBV25-1 and TRBJ2-7; 11 bases fit TRBD2. Germline-derived CDR1 and CDR2 are MGHDK and SYGVNS. V shed 2 bases, J shed 0 bases, and the junction held 9 bases outside the gene matches. The CDR3 consists of 18 residues. CDR3 nucleotides: TGTGCCAGCAGTGAAACCGGACTAGCGGGTGCCAGCTCCTACGAGCAGTACTTC. It translates to CASSETGLAGASSYEQYF.

The J gene is TRBJ2-7, the V gene TRBV5-5; 9 bases are a match to TRBD1. The germline V gene encodes CDR1 SGHKS and CDR2 YYEKEE (reference sequence). The V segment lost 3 bases and the J segment 3 bases; nucleotides outside the gene matches: 7. The CDR3 spans 15 residues. CDR3 sequence reads: CASSWVGTGHYEQYF. Here the CDR3 DNA reads TGTGCCAGCAGCTGGGTAGGGACAGGGCACTACGAGCAGTACTTC.

The chain is built from TRBV7-9 and TRBJ2-1, with D tentatively TRBD2 (6 bases). Germline CDR1 reads SEHNR; CDR2 reads FQNEAQ (reference sequence). This CDR3 is built from 15 residues. Trimming took off 7 bases at V and 2 bases at J, with 15 bases between the two ends. CDR3 residues: CASIPERETYNEQFF. The CDR3 bases are TGTGCCAGCATTCCTGAACGGGAGACCTACAATGAGCAGTTCTTC. Drawing the rest from reference TRBV7-9 and TRBJ2-1, the complete variable domain is DTGVSQNPRHKITKRGQNVTFRCDPISEHNRLYWYRQTLGQGPEFLTYFQNEAQLEKSRLLSDRFSAERPKGSFSTLEIQRTEQGDSAMYLCASIPERETYNEQFFGPGTRLTVL.

This clone appeared a single time. This chain links TRBV9 with TRBJ2-7; weak D call: TRBD1 (6 bases). CDR3 size: 14 residues. Deletions cut 4 bases from V and 3 bases from J, with 14 bases between. CDR1 and CDR2 from the germline V gene are SGDLS and YYNGEE. The chain's CDR3 is CASSPGQISYEQYF. In nucleotides, the CDR3 is TGTGCCAGCAGCCCCGGACAGATCAGCTACGAGCAGTACTTC. The full variable domain, completed using reference TRBV9 and TRBJ2-7, is DSGVTQTPKHLITATGQRVTLRCSPRSGDLSVYWYQQSLDQGLQFLIQYYNGEERAKGNILERFSAQQFPDLHSELNLSSLELGDSALYFCASSPGQISYEQYFGPGTRLTVT.

The chain carries TRBV5-6 and TRBJ2-7; the match to TRBD1 covers 8 bases. The germline V gene encodes CDR1 SGHDT and CDR2 YYEEEE. This CDR3 is built from 16 residues. The J segment lost 5 bases and the V segment lost 0 bases, leaving 10 bases of the junction unmatched. The CDR3: CASSLVDRGRDDEQYF. The DNA of the CDR3 is TGTGCCAGCAGCTTGGTAGACAGGGGTCGAGACGACGAGCAGTACTTC.

The chain is built from TRBV27 and TRBJ2-7, with a tentative D call TRBD1 (6 bases). Germline loops: CDR1 MNHEY, CDR2 SMNVEV (reference sequence). The CDR3 is made up of 14 amino acids. V lost 5 bases and J 3 bases, leaving 14 bases between the germline ends. The CDR3 DNA reads as TGTGCCAGCAGTATAACAGGGTCAAACTACGAGCAGTACTTC. It yields the protein CASSITGSNYEQYF.

The J gene is TRBJ2-2, the V gene TRBV11-2, with 7 nucleotides matching TRBD2. From germline, CDR1 is SGHAT and CDR2 FQNNGV. There are 15 residues in the CDR3. Trimming at V came to 6 bases and at J to 5 bases, leaving 9 bases not matched to a gene. CDR3 region: CASRYRGGRTGELFF. The DNA for the CDR3 is TGTGCCAGCAGGTACCGGGGAGGGAGAACCGGGGAGCTGTTTTTT.